The clone carrying this T cell receptor beta chain was counted between two and nine times. No antigen is known for it. This specimen belongs to a study of T cells after yellow fever vaccination. Study results and limitations: The study re-detected most primary-vaccination clones after the booster (around 96% CD4, around 89% CD8). Peaking on day 5 versus 15, the secondary response was faster but weaker. A minor fraction of clonotypes spanned both CD4 and CD8 compartments.

Researchers made TCR cDNA using 5'RACE template switching, and this step added a universal primer site and UMIs. TCRdb processed the 5' RACE reads anew with MiXCR; each CDR3 protein has one entry. The sample comprises about 320,000 distinct CDR3 sequences, around 7.3% of which are singletons, and over 15% rests with the top ten. The sample consisted of PBMCs, taken 45 days after the first yellow fever vaccination. This clonotype originated in a man aged 18 to 29 who received the YFV17D yellow fever vaccine.

CDR3 bases: TGTGCCAGCACCCGGGGGCAGGGGGCGCGGGGGGCCAACGTCCTGACTTTC. This sequence encodes CASTRGQGARGANVLTF. The chain couples TRBV5-4 to TRBJ2-6, with 8 bases lining up with TRBD1. The germline V gene encodes CDR1 SGHNT and CDR2 YYREEE (reference sequence). V lost 6 bases to trimming and J lost 4 bases; unmatched junction nucleotides: 12. This CDR3 has 17 residues. Using reference TRBV5-4 and TRBJ2-6 for the parts outside the CDR3, the full variable domain is ETGVTQSPTHLIKTRGQQVTLRCSSQSGHNTVSWYQQALGQGPQFIFQYYREEENGRGNFPPRFSGLQFPNYSSELNVNALELDDSALYLCASTRGQGARGANVLTFGAGSRLTVL.